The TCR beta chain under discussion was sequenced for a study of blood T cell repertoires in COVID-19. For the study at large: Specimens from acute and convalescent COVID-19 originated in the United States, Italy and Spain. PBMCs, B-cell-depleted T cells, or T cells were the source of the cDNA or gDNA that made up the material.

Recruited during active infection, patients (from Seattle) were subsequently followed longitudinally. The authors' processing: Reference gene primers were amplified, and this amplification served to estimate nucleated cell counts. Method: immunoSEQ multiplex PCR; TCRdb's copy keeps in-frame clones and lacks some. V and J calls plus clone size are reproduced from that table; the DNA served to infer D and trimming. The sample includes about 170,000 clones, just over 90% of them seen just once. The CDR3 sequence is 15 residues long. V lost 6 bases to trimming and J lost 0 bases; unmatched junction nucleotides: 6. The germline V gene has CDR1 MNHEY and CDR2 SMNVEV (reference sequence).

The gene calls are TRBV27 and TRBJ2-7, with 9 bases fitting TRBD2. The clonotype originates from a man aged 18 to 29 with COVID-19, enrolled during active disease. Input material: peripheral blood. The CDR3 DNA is TGTGCCAGCAGCCCTAGCGGGATTGGCTCCTACGAGCAGTACTTC. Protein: CASSPSGIGSYEQYF.